A single sample is the source of the 4 T cell receptor beta chains below, sequenced in a study of blood T cell repertoires in COVID-19. TCRdb keeps only in-frame clones here, not all; method: immunoSEQ multiplex PCR. Seen here are approximately 330,000 clones, under 90% observed once, and the top ten hold around 9%. Sequenced sample: PBMCs or T cells enriched from blood (not recorded which). These receptors were obtained from a woman in her 30s who had recovered from COVID-19.

The CDR3: CASSSGQHYNEKLFF. For the CDR3, the DNA is TGTGCCAGCAGCTCCGGACAGCACTATAATGAAAAACTGTTTTTT. The chain is built from TRBV7-9 and TRBJ1-4, with D perhaps matching TRBD1 (6 bases). The V gene's germline CDR1 is SEHNR and CDR2 FQNEAQ (reference sequence). The CDR3 length is 15 residues. V was shortened by 4 bases and J by 4 bases, with 13 bases between the two germline ends.

The rearrangement uses TRBV10-1 and TRBJ2-7, with 7 bases fitting TRBD2. With 4 bases clipped from V and 3 bases from J, the junction kept 0 bases outside the gene matches. Germline V lookup: CDR1 WNHNN, CDR2 SYGVQD (reference sequence). The CDR3 spans 12 residues. The CDR3 region is CASSAGGYEQYF. CDR3 coding DNA: TGCGCCAGCAGTGCGGGGGGCTACGAGCAGTACTTC.

The chain recombines TRBV7-9 with TRBJ2-4, with D maybe TRBD2 (6 bases). Trimming shortened V by 2 bases and J by 7 bases, and 15 bases separated the two germline ends. The CDR3 sequence is 15 residues long. Germline V gene data show CDR1 as SEHNR and CDR2 as FQNEAQ (reference sequence). CDR3 nucleotides: TGTGCCAGCAGCTTAAGTGCGGGGAAAGTGAACATTCAGTACTTC. This sequence encodes CASSLSAGKVNIQYF.

V gene TRBV5-1 combines with J gene TRBJ2-5, with 8 bases that match TRBD2. The V gene end was trimmed by 4 bases and the J gene end by 3 bases; junction bases not matched to a gene: 5. This CDR3 is 14 amino acids long. Looked up from germline, CDR1 is SGHRS and CDR2 is YFSETQ. In DNA, the CDR3 is TGCGCCAGCAGCCGGGGGGGAGTCGAAGAGACCCAGTACTTC. Translated: CASSRGGVEETQYF.